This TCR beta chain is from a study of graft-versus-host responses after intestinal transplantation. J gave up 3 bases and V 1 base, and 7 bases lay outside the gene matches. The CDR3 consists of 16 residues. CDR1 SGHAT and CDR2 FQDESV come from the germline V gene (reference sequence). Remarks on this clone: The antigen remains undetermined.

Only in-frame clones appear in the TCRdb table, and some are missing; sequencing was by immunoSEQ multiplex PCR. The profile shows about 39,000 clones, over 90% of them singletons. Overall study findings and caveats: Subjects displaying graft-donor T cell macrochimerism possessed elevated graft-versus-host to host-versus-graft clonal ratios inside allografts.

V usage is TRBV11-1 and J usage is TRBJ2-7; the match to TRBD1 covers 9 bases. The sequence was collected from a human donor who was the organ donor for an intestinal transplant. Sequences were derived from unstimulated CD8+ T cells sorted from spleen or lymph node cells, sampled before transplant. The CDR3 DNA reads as TGTGCCAGCAGCTTAGGGACAGGGGAAGACGGCTACGAGCAGTACTTC. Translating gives CASSLGTGEDGYEQYF.